This T cell receptor (beta chain) stems from a study of immune evolution from preneoplasia to lung adenocarcinoma. CDR3 length: 17 amino acids. Germline CDR1 MDHEN, CDR2 SYDVKM. V shed 6 bases and J 0 bases; nucleotides not matched to a gene: 7. H&E slides confirmed each diagnosis, reviewed by two pathologists independently. Macro-dissection enriched premalignant or tumor cells before nucleic acid extraction. Profiling relied on immunoSEQ multiplex PCR, and the TCRdb table lists in-frame clones only, not all of them. The data show about 3,900 clones, roughly 85% seen once. The chain combines TRBV28 with TRBJ2-6; 8 bases fit TRBD1. The specimen sequenced was FFPE minimally invasive lung adenocarcinoma tissue. The origin of this receptor is an older donor with lung adenocarcinoma. The CDR3 DNA is TGTGCCAGCAGGGCCGGGACAGGCGACTCTGGGGCCAACGTCCTGACTTTC. It is translated as CASRAGTGDSGANVLTF.